This T cell receptor beta chain was documented in a study of T cell responses to AZD1222 COVID-19 vaccine. Study-level findings and limits: Repertoires in all cases were sampled only once the peak T cell response had passed. Unmutated variant regions are reportedly the target of nearly half of TCRs that are spike-specific. Spike-specific TCR breadth and depth grew following two AZD1222 doses. Across spike, vaccine-associated CD4 TCRs were found, dominant at 160-218 and 743-854.

V was cut by 4 bases and J by 3 bases, with 13 bases left in between. The CDR3 is 15 residues long. Germline CDR1 MRHNA, CDR2 SNTAGT. The table came from immunoSEQ multiplex PCR; TCRdb's copy has only in-frame clones and leaves some out. The sample shows 90,000 to 150,000 clones, 87% of them seen only once. This clone is a singleton in its sample. Its target is not known. This chain uses TRBV6-4 with TRBJ1-5; TRBD1 is a possible D gene (5 bases). The sequence derives from an adult who received the AZD1222 COVID-19 vaccine. The sample consisted of peripheral blood, taken 28 days after the second AZD1222 dose. DNA of the CDR3: TGTGCCAGCAGTGTGGAAGGGGCGCCCAATCAGCCCCAGCATTTT. It yields the protein CASSVEGAPNQPQHF.